What follows are 22 T cell receptor beta chains derived from one specimen sequenced in a study of post-analysis software for immune sequencing data. Every TCR beta cDNA library bore unique molecular identifiers. MiXCR, run by TCRdb on the PCR reads, gives a single entry per CDR3 protein. The repertoire has about 500,000 distinct CDR3 sequences, approximately 45% of them found once; the top ten carry over 10%. What these receptors recognize is not known. Study observations and caveats: Patients had higher frequencies than controls of roughly 5 TRBV segments, including TRBV5-6, TRBV5-1 and TRBV20-1.

Sequencing was done on a sample of blood. Every receptor here comes from a girl aged 10 to 17 with multiple sclerosis.

The chain joins TRBV5-1 to TRBJ1-2, with 10 positions matching TRBD1. The CDR3 spans 15 residues. With 2 bases clipped from V and 2 bases from J, the junction kept 3 bases outside the gene matches. Per the germline V gene, CDR1 is SGHRS and CDR2 is YFSETQ. CDR3 residues: CASSFGTGVNYGYTF. The CDR3 bases are TGCGCCAGCAGCTTCGGGACAGGGGTCAACTATGGCTACACCTTC.

This clonotype was recorded many times. The V gene is TRBV27, the J gene TRBJ1-2, with 9 bases aligning to TRBD1. This CDR3 contains 16 residues. The V and J ends lost 4 bases and 2 bases, in that order; junction bases with no gene match: 8. Germline V CDR1 and CDR2: MNHEY, SMNVEV (reference sequence). CDR3: CASSYGGQGGNYGYTF. In DNA form, the CDR3 reads TGTGCCAGCAGTTACGGGGGACAGGGTGGGAACTATGGCTACACCTTC.

There are a few counts of this clonotype. The genes are TRBV20-1 and TRBJ2-5, with 7 bases that match TRBD1. Germline V CDR1 and CDR2: DFQATT, SNEGSKA (reference sequence). The CDR3 covers 13 residues. Losses at the gene ends were 5 bases for V and 11 bases for J; bases not matched to a gene: 14. The CDR3 is CSAGQAGWDAQYF. The DNA for the CDR3 is TGCAGTGCTGGACAGGCAGGCTGGGATGCGCAGTACTTC.

This clonotype was observed a few times. The J gene is TRBJ2-5, the V gene TRBV20-1; D gene ambiguous. The germline V and J ends were trimmed by 3 bases and 0 bases, with 5 bases remaining between them. CDR1 DFQATT and CDR2 SNEGSKA come from the germline V gene (reference sequence). CDR3 length equals 12 residues. The CDR3 region is CSASSDQETQYF. CDR3 nucleotides: TGCAGTGCTAGTTCAGACCAAGAGACCCAGTACTTC.

The V and J genes are TRBV24-1 and TRBJ2-5; 10 bases are a match to TRBD2. CDR3 length: 15 amino acids. Germline V lookup: CDR1 KGHDR, CDR2 SFDVKD. With V trimmed by 5 bases and J by 9 bases, 11 bases remained unmatched. In DNA form, the CDR3 reads TGTGCCACCAGTGCGCAAACTAGCGGGATGGGGGCCCAGTACTTC. Amino acid sequence: CATSAQTSGMGAQYF.

The chain uses TRBV18 and TRBJ1-1; D is unresolved. This CDR3 region has 13 residues. V was trimmed by 2 bases and J by 1 base, leaving 5 bases between them. The germline gives CDR1 KGHSH, CDR2 LQKENI. CDR3 region: CASSPYENTEAFF. CDR3 DNA sequence: TGTGCCAGCTCACCATATGAGAACACTGAAGCTTTCTTT.

The chain joins TRBV28 to TRBJ2-5; the match to TRBD2 covers 13 bases. V gave up 4 bases and J gave up 5 bases; unmatched junction bases: 4. This CDR3 contains 15 residues. Looked up from germline, CDR1 is MDHEN and CDR2 is SYDVKM. The CDR3 region has the DNA TGTGCCAGCAGTTCACTAGCGGGAGGGCAGGAGACCCAGTACTTC. Its translation: CASSSLAGGQETQYF.

V usage is TRBV25-1 and J usage is TRBJ2-1, with 10 bases matching TRBD2. Germline trimming cut 2 bases from V and 5 bases from J; bases unmatched to any gene: 9. The CDR3 contains 17 residues. Per the germline V gene, CDR1 is MGHDK and CDR2 is SYGVNS. CDR3 DNA sequence: TGTGCCAGCAGTGAAACCGGGAAGGGACTAGCGAACAATGAGCAGTTCTTC. This gives the protein CASSETGKGLANNEQFF.

A few counts support this clonotype. This chain uses TRBV4-2 with TRBJ2-6; TRBD1 is a possible D gene (8 bases). The V gene lost 5 bases and the J gene lost 2 bases, with 16 bases spanning the gap. CDR1 LGHNA and CDR2 YNFKEQ come from the germline V gene. There are 17 residues in the CDR3. The CDR3 DNA reads as TGTGCCAGCAGCGGACAGGGAGGGAGGCCTGGGGCCAACGTCCTGACTTTC. Its translation is CASSGQGGRPGANVLTF.

The chain joins TRBV5-1 to TRBJ2-2; 10 positions match TRBD2. V shed 7 bases and J 5 bases; nucleotides not matched to a gene: 8. CDR1 SGHRS and CDR2 YFSETQ come from the germline V gene. The CDR3 covers 15 residues. CDR3 bases: TGCGCCAGCTGTCCTAGCGGGAGACAAACCGGGGAGCTGTTTTTT. Translated, it gives CASCPSGRQTGELFF. Full variable domain (remainder filled in from reference TRBV5-1 and TRBJ2-2): KAGVTQTPRYLIKTRGQQVTLSCSPISGHRSVSWYQQTPGQGLQFLFEYFSETQRNKGNFPGRFSGRQFSNSRSEMNVSTLELGDSALYLCASCPSGRQTGELFFGEGSRLTVL.

This sequence joins TRBV29-1 and TRBJ2-1; D not certain. The germline V gene has CDR1 SQVTM and CDR2 ANQGSEA. V lost 2 bases and J 4 bases, leaving 9 bases between the germline ends. The CDR3 consists of 13 residues. This CDR3 is CSVERDSYNEQFF. Here the CDR3 DNA reads TGCAGCGTTGAAAGGGATTCATACAATGAGCAGTTCTTC.

This rearrangement joins TRBV7-9 to TRBJ2-7; TRBD2 agrees at 7 bases. With 0 bases clipped from V and 3 bases from J, the junction kept 5 bases outside the gene matches. The CDR3 is made up of 15 amino acids. CDR1 is SEHNR and CDR2 is FQNEAQ in the germline V gene (reference sequence). The CDR3 protein is CASSLAGGDYYEQYF. DNA for the CDR3: TGTGCCAGCAGCTTAGCGGGGGGGGATTACTACGAGCAGTACTTC.

V and J are TRBV24-1 and TRBJ2-7; no reliable D call. V was cut by 9 bases and J by 2 bases, with 13 bases left in between. Germline V CDR1 and CDR2: KGHDR, SFDVKD. CDR3 length: 13 residues. Here the CDR3 DNA reads TGTGCCACCGGTAATTCGGACGCCTACGAGCAGTACTTC. It codes for CATGNSDAYEQYF.

Only a few counts were recorded for this clonotype. The chain employs TRBV5-1 and TRBJ1-5, with 9 bases matching TRBD1. The V gene's germline CDR1 is SGHRS and CDR2 YFSETQ. Germline trimming cut 3 bases from V and 4 bases from J; bases unmatched to any gene: 5. CDR3 size: 15 residues. For the CDR3, the DNA is TGCGCCAGCAGCTCGGGGACAGGGCCTAATCAGCCCCAGCATTTT. This gives the protein CASSSGTGPNQPQHF.

In DNA form, the CDR3 reads TGTGCCAGCAGCGAAGCCGGGACAACAACCTACGAGCAGTACTTC. Protein: CASSEAGTTTYEQYF. V usage is TRBV7-3 and J usage is TRBJ2-7; maybe TRBD1 (6 bases). Germline lookup yields CDR1 SGHTA and CDR2 FQGTGA. The length of the CDR3 is 15 residues. The germline V and J ends were trimmed by 5 bases and 2 bases, with 16 bases remaining between them. Variable domain in full (rest from reference TRBV7-3 and TRBJ2-7): GAGVSQTPSNKVTEKGKYVELRCDPISGHTALYWYRQSLGQGPEFLIYFQGTGAADDSGLPNDRFFAVRPEGSVSTLKIQRTERGDSAVYLCASSEAGTTTYEQYFGPGTRLTVT.

This clonotype showed up just once. This chain links TRBV20-1 with TRBJ2-1, with 7 nucleotides matching TRBD2. CDR3 size: 12 residues. V was clipped by 5 bases and J by 9 bases; unmatched bases: 7. Per the germline V gene, CDR1 is DFQATT and CDR2 is SNEGSKA (reference sequence). CDR3 DNA sequence: TGCAGTGCTCGGGCGGGAGTTTTTGAGCAGTTCTTC. It specifies CSARAGVFEQFF.

This clonotype was detected a few times. The rearrangement uses TRBV11-1 and TRBJ2-5, with TRBD1 matching 9 bases. This CDR3 is built from 11 residues. With 4 bases clipped from V and 10 bases from J, the junction kept 1 base outside the gene matches. From germline, CDR1 is SGHAT and CDR2 FQDESV (reference sequence). CDR3 coding DNA: TGTGCCAGCAGCTCGACAGGGGGCCAGTACTTC. This codes for CASSSTGGQYF.

This clonotype has more than one count but fewer than ten. V gene TRBV12-3 or TRBV12-4 combines with J gene TRBJ2-1; a weak D match, TRBD1 (5 bases). Trimming took 3 bases from V and 4 from J, leaving 25 bases between them. This CDR3 is built from 19 residues. The CDR3 nucleotides are TGTGCCAGCAGTTTTGGGGCATCGGTTTCGACTCTGTGGTACAATGAGCAGTTCTTC. Its translation: CASSFGASVSTLWYNEQFF.

This clonotype was seen a few times. The chain couples TRBV15 to TRBJ2-6; D is possibly TRBD2 (5 bases). There are 15 residues in the CDR3. CDR1 is LNHNV, CDR2 YYDKDF, per germline (reference sequence). V was trimmed by 2 bases and J by 1 base, leaving 6 bases between them. CDR3 sequence (DNA): TGTGCCACCAGCAGACGGGGATCTGGGGCCAACGTCCTGACTTTC. This translates into CATSRRGSGANVLTF.

This clonotype was detected only a few times. The chain is built from TRBV29-1 and TRBJ2-5, with D unclear. The germline gives CDR1 SQVTM, CDR2 ANQGSEA. Trimming took off 4 bases at V and 2 bases at J, with 8 bases between the two ends. This CDR3 spans 12 amino acids. In DNA, the CDR3 is TGCAGCGTTGCCCTTAATCAAGAGACCCAGTACTTC. Translating it yields CSVALNQETQYF.

This clonotype was observed a handful of times. This sequence joins TRBV7-2 and TRBJ2-7; D unclear. Germline V CDR1 and CDR2: SGHTA, FQGNSA. The CDR3 runs 12 residues. With 5 bases removed from V and 3 bases from J, the gap between germline ends came to 8 bases. The CDR3 loop is CASSRPDYEQYF. The CDR3 DNA reads TGTGCCAGCAGCCGCCCGGACTACGAGCAGTACTTC.

This sequence joins TRBV7-9 and TRBJ2-7; TRBD1 matches at 11 bases. The CDR3 contains 15 residues. With 2 bases clipped from V and 6 bases from J, the junction kept 6 bases outside the gene matches. The V gene's germline CDR1 is SEHNR and CDR2 FQNEAQ (reference sequence). CDR3 nucleotides: TGTGCCAGCAGCTTACCGGGACAGGGGGTCCGCGAGCAGTACTTC. Translating gives CASSLPGQGVREQYF.